Following are 7 T cell receptor beta chains from one sample sequenced in a study of blood T cell repertoires in COVID-19. Profiled with immunoSEQ multiplex PCR; TCRdb holds only in-frame clones, not every one. This repertoire shows approximately 170,000 clones, under 85% found once; its top ten account for less than 10%. The sequenced sample was peripheral blood. These receptors originate from a woman in her 70s with COVID-19, enrolled during active disease.

This rearrangement joins TRBV19 to TRBJ2-1; possible D gene TRBD1, 5 bases. The CDR3 totals 13 residues. The V and J ends lost 3 bases and 5 bases respectively, with 8 bases between them. Germline V gene sequence: CDR1 LNHDA, CDR2 SQIVND (reference sequence). The CDR3 DNA is TGTGCCAGTAGTATGACAGCTAACAATGAGCAGTTCTTC. It codes for CASSMTANNEQFF.

The genes are TRBV18 and TRBJ1-1, with D hard to call. Germline CDR1 is KGHSH and CDR2 is LQKENI. The CDR3 has 14 amino acids. The V end lost 3 bases, the J end lost 5 bases, and 13 bases lay between the germline ends. For the CDR3, the DNA is TGTGCCAGCTCACCTAGCACCGTCGGGACTGAAGCTTTCTTT. Protein sequence: CASSPSTVGTEAFF.

This clone was picked up a small number of times. The rearrangement joins TRBV28 to TRBJ2-6; D is unresolved. This CDR3 is built from 17 residues. The V end lost 6 bases, the J end lost 0 bases, and 15 bases lay between the germline ends. CDR1 is MDHEN, CDR2 SYDVKM, per germline. Written as DNA, the CDR3 is TGTGCCAGCAGGGAAACAGTGATCTCCTCTGGGGCCAACGTCCTGACTTTC. Protein: CASRETVISSGANVLTF.

For the CDR3, the DNA is TGTGCCAGCTCACCACCTTCACTGATTAAAGAGACCCAGTACTTC. This encodes CASSPPSLIKETQYF. V is TRBV18 and J is TRBJ2-5; D call uncertain. CDR1 is KGHSH and CDR2 is LQKENI in the germline V gene. CDR3 length: 15 amino acids. V lost 0 bases to trimming and J lost 3 bases, with 11 bases between them.

The gene calls are TRBV24-1 and TRBJ2-1; the D gene is possibly TRBD1 (5 bases). Germline V gives CDR1 KGHDR, CDR2 SFDVKD. The ends were cut back, 2 bases at V and 7 bases at J, with 11 bases in the middle. This CDR3 contains 14 residues. The chain's CDR3 is CATSDSTTVNEQFF. The DNA for the CDR3 is TGTGCCACCAGTGATTCCACGACAGTAAATGAGCAGTTCTTC.

The rearrangement uses TRBV19 and TRBJ2-4; perhaps TRBD1 as D (5 bases). Looked up from germline, CDR1 is LNHDA and CDR2 is SQIVND (reference sequence). V lost 0 bases and J 1 base, leaving 7 bases between the germline ends. The CDR3 has 15 residues. The CDR3: CASSIDRVAKNIQYF. The CDR3, as DNA: TGTGCCAGTAGTATAGACAGGGTGGCCAAAAACATTCAGTACTTC.

This clone was observed once. The chain carries TRBV5-1 and TRBJ2-1; D gene ambiguous. The CDR3 loop spans 12 amino acids. Between the trimmed V and J ends, which lost 4 bases and 4 bases, there was a span of 6 bases. CDR1 is SGHRS, CDR2 YFSETQ, per germline. For the CDR3, the DNA is TGCGCCAGCAGCGTCGGGTACAATGAGCAGTTCTTC. Protein product: CASSVGYNEQFF.